A single sample is the source of the 18 T cell receptor beta chains below, sequenced in a study of Graves' ophthalmopathy and Graves' hyperthyroidism. RNA transcripts were the template, and TCR beta CDR3 regions were amplified from them. A first-round RT-PCR used HTBI primers, followed by a second-round multiplex PCR. MiXCR was run by TCRdb on the multiplex PCR reads, yielding one entry per CDR3 protein. This sample has 200,000 to 300,000 distinct CDR3 sequences; 45% to 55% occur once, and the top ten carry around 47%. Specimen: peripheral blood. These receptors were obtained from an adult man with Graves' ophthalmopathy.

With respect to this clonotype: This may arise from a read error, as a much more abundant clone is one base away. J is TRBJ1-5 and V is TRBV24-1; possibly TRBD1 for D (5 bases). The CDR3 loop spans 12 amino acids. V shed 11 bases and J shed 3 bases, with 10 bases lying between them. CDR1 is KGHDR and CDR2 is SFDVKD in the germline V gene. CDR3 in DNA: TGTGCCATTCAGGGAGTCAATCAGCCCCAGCATTTT. Its translation is CAIQGVNQPQHF.

In its sample, this clonotype was seen a few times. This rearrangement joins TRBV5-1 to TRBJ2-5, with D possibly called TRBD1 or TRBD2 (6 bases each). V gave up 4 bases and J gave up 4 bases, with 20 bases separating them. From germline, CDR1 is SGHRS and CDR2 YFSETQ. This CDR3 comprises 16 residues. The chain's CDR3 is CASSASGPGGGETQYF. DNA of the CDR3: TGCGCCAGCAGCGCCTCGGGACCTGGAGGGGGAGAGACCCAGTACTTC.

CDR3 DNA sequence: TGCAGCGTCCGGACAGGTGATACGCAGTATTTT. This encodes CSVRTGDTQYF. This chain links TRBV29-1 with TRBJ2-3; 7 bases line up with TRBD1. Germline V gene sequence: CDR1 SQVTM, CDR2 ANQGSEA. This CDR3 contains 11 residues. V was clipped by 6 bases and J by 6 bases; unmatched bases: 3.

This clonotype was picked up a small number of times. At one boundary the junction diverges from the germline segment, which might be a read error. The V gene is TRBV10-3, the J gene TRBJ2-7; TRBD1 is a possible D gene (5 bases). The CDR3 runs 12 residues. Germline loops: CDR1 ENHRY, CDR2 SYGVKD. The chain's CDR3 is CASSEHRTEQYF. CDR3 sequence (DNA): TGTGCCAGCAGTGAACACCGGACAGAGCAGTACTTC.

On this clonotype itself: A much larger clone differs by one base, so this may be a read error. The V call is TRBV20-1, the J call TRBJ2-5; D is unresolved. The CDR3 has 13 residues. V was shortened by 3 bases and J by 3 bases, with 11 bases between the two germline ends. The germline V gene encodes CDR1 DFQATT and CDR2 SNEGSKA (reference sequence). The DNA of the CDR3 is TGCAGTGCTAGTCCCAGACCAAAAGAGACCCAGTACTTC. Its translation is CSASPRPKETQYF.

In DNA form, the CDR3 reads TGTGCCAGAACCCACGACGGTTACACCGGGGAGCTGTTTTTT. This translates into CARTHDGYTGELFF. The chain uses TRBV6-1 and TRBJ2-2; D unclear. The germline gives CDR1 MNHNS, CDR2 SASEGT. Between the trimmed V and J ends, which lost 9 bases and 3 bases, there was a span of 14 bases. This CDR3 is built from 14 residues.

This clonotype was counted between two and nine times. This chain joins TRBV19 and TRBJ2-7; 7 bases line up with TRBD2. This CDR3 is built from 16 residues. V shed 3 bases, J shed 5 bases, and the junction held 13 bases outside the gene matches. Germline V CDR1 and CDR2: LNHDA, SQIVND (reference sequence). As DNA, the CDR3 is TGTGCCAGTAGTATTAGGATTGGCCTCAGCGGGGACGAGCAGTACTTC. It codes for CASSIRIGLSGDEQYF. Looking up the rest from reference TRBV19 and TRBJ2-7 gives the full variable domain: DGGITQSPKYLFRKEGQNVTLSCEQNLNHDAMYWYRQDPGQGLRLIYYSQIVNDFQKGDIAEGYSVSREKKESFPLTVTSAQKNPTAFYLCASSIRIGLSGDEQYFGPGTRLTVT.

The chain combines TRBV24-1 with TRBJ1-1; D call uncertain. Germline-derived CDR1 and CDR2 are KGHDR and SFDVKD. V lost 7 bases and J 0 bases, leaving 8 bases between the germline ends. The CDR3 has 13 residues. CDR3 sequence (DNA): TGTGCCACCAGGCAGGCTATGAACACTGAAGCTTTCTTT. It codes for CATRQAMNTEAFF.

The chain joins TRBV2 to TRBJ1-4; no clear D. V shed 3 bases and J shed 7 bases, with 9 bases lying between them. The germline CDR1 and CDR2 sequences are SNHLY and FYNNEI. This CDR3 has 13 amino acids. CDR3 sequence: CASSEGFGEKLFF. CDR3 nucleotide sequence: TGTGCCAGCAGTGAGGGATTCGGTGAAAAACTGTTTTTT.

This chain uses TRBV5-4 with TRBJ1-2; D gene uncertain. The CDR3 extends over 12 amino acids. Germline CDR1 is SGHNT and CDR2 is YYREEE (reference sequence). V gave up 7 bases and J gave up 4 bases, with 11 bases separating them. CDR3 nucleotides: TGTGCCAGCGGGGAACGGAGCTATGGCTACACCTTC. Translated: CASGERSYGYTF.

This clonotype was seen a few times. This sequence joins TRBV12-3 or TRBV12-4 and TRBJ1-2; 9 bases agree with TRBD1. Trimming cost V 6 bases and J 7 bases; bases outside gene matches: 3. There are 12 residues in the CDR3. The CDR3 DNA follows: TGTGCCAGCAGACAGGGGGCGGGTGGCTACACCTTC. It translates to CASRQGAGGYTF.

This chain links TRBV2 with TRBJ2-7, with a weak D call TRBD2 (5 bases). This CDR3 is built from 14 residues. Germline CDR1 SNHLY, CDR2 FYNNEI. Deletions cut 2 bases from V and 3 bases from J, with 11 bases between. In DNA form, the CDR3 reads TGTGCCAGCAGTGAATTGTCCAGCGGCTACGAGCAGTACTTC. Translation gives CASSELSSGYEQYF.

Here the CDR3 DNA reads TGCAATGCCACAGGACAGGGAACCTACGAGCAGTACTTC. Protein: CNATGQGTYEQYF. This chain joins TRBV20-1 and TRBJ2-7; 8 nucleotides align to TRBD1. Germline CDR1 is DFQATT and CDR2 is SNEGSKA (reference sequence). CDR3 length equals 13 residues.

This clonotype was counted a few times. The chain recombines TRBV2 with TRBJ1-1; a weak D match, TRBD1 (5 bases). Trimming removed 8 bases at V and 1 base at J, with 17 bases between. Germline CDR1 is SNHLY and CDR2 is FYNNEI. CDR3 length: 15 residues. CDR3 DNA: TGTGCCAGCCGCATCGGGGGAGGGCCGAACACTGAAGCTTTCTTT. It is translated as CASRIGGGPNTEAFF.

This chain joins TRBV7-2 and TRBJ1-5; 7 bases fit TRBD1. The germline gives CDR1 SGHTA, CDR2 FQGNSA. The CDR3 contains 16 residues. After removal of 5 bases from V and 0 bases from J, the junction contained 7 bases not matched to a gene. CDR3 sequence reads: CASSVQGPYSNQPQHF. The DNA for the CDR3 is TGTGCCAGCAGCGTACAGGGGCCGTATAGCAATCAGCCCCAGCATTTT.

This clonotype has just a few counts. The CDR3 coding sequence is TGTGCCAGCAGCGTTACCGAAGGGCAAGAGACCCAGTACTTC. It codes for CASSVTEGQETQYF. The rearrangement joins TRBV12-3 or TRBV12-4 to TRBJ2-5; D ambiguous. This CDR3 region has 14 residues. V was trimmed by 6 bases and J by 2 bases, leaving 13 bases between them.

This rearrangement joins TRBV5-1 to TRBJ2-2; no reliable D call. The germline V gene has CDR1 SGHRS and CDR2 YFSETQ. V gave up 6 bases and J gave up 6 bases, with 15 bases separating them. The CDR3 is made up of 14 amino acids. CDR3 sequence: CASTHLRVPGELFF. Here the CDR3 DNA reads TGCGCCAGCACCCATCTGCGCGTTCCCGGGGAGCTGTTTTTT.

V and J are TRBV6-1 and TRBJ2-7; 7 bases match TRBD2. With V trimmed by 0 bases and J by 6 bases, 5 bases remained unmatched. Germline CDR1 MNHNS, CDR2 SASEGT. The CDR3 consists of 14 residues. The CDR3 loop is CASSEAGGFGEQYF. DNA of the CDR3: TGTGCCAGCAGTGAAGCGGGAGGGTTTGGCGAGCAGTACTTC.